This is a list of T cell receptor beta chains from one sample in a study of blood T cell repertoires in COVID-19. Some clones are missing from TCRdb's copy, which holds only in-frame ones; the method was immunoSEQ multiplex PCR. The sample holds about 400,000 clones, roughly 87% seen once. Sequenced input: PBMCs or T cells enriched from blood (not recorded which). These receptors were taken from a woman in her 40s with acute COVID-19. The CDR3 runs from the conserved cysteine through the conserved F or W. Fields, in order: V gene, clone size, J gene, CDR3 length, D gene, CDR3 protein, CDR3 DNA. D genes are given only for firm matches. Not all rows give a size; the values are once, few, many and, for expanded clones, a class.

TRBV6-5,.,TRBJ1-4,14,TRBD1,CASRYGTGSEKLFF,TGTGCCAGCAGATACGGGACAGGGTCTGAAAAACTGTTTTTT
TRBV18,.,TRBJ2-4,15,.,CASSPPSLAKNIQYF,TGTGCCAGCTCACCCCCTAGCCTGGCCAAAAACATTCAGTACTTC
TRBV3-1/TRBV3-2,.,TRBJ1-3,16,.,CASSQDARHSGNTIYF,TGTGCCAGCAGCCAAGATGCCAGACACTCTGGAAACACCATATATTTT
TRBV2,once,TRBJ2-7,14,.,CASREGVFSYEQYF,TGTGCCAGCAGGGAGGGCGTCTTCTCCTACGAGCAGTACTTC
TRBV13,.,TRBJ1-1,13,TRBD1,CASSPGGWAEAFF,TGTGCCAGCAGCCCAGGGGGCTGGGCTGAAGCTTTCTTT
TRBV15,.,TRBJ2-5,15,.,CATSRGGSGQETQYF,TGTGCCACCAGCAGAGGGGGTAGCGGCCAAGAGACCCAGTACTTC
TRBV5-1,.,TRBJ1-2,14,.,CASSPPGMNYGYTF,TGCGCCAGCAGCCCCCCAGGGATGAACTATGGCTACACCTTC
TRBV6-1,.,TRBJ2-7,17,TRBD1,CASSEKEWDRVTYEQYF,TGTGCCAGCAGTGAAAAGGAGTGGGACAGGGTAACCTACGAGCAGTACTTC
TRBV19,.,TRBJ1-2,13,.,CASNTGSNYGYTF,TGTGCCAGTAACACAGGGAGTAACTATGGCTACACCTTC
TRBV7-9,.,TRBJ2-5,14,.,CASSFGSGEETQYF,TGTGCCAGCAGCTTTGGGAGTGGGGAGGAGACCCAGTACTTC
TRBV27,once,TRBJ1-3,14,.,CARIGGAWGNTIYF,TGTGCCAGGATCGGCGGGGCTTGGGGAAACACCATATATTTT
TRBV30,.,TRBJ1-6,13,.,CAWRPSGDSPLHF,TGTGCCTGGAGGCCGTCAGGGGATTCACCCCTCCACTTT
TRBV29-1,.,TRBJ2-5,12,TRBD1,CSVRQGWETQYF,TGCAGCGTCCGACAGGGGTGGGAGACCCAGTACTTC
TRBV9,.,TRBJ1-6,14,.,CASSVEQGRSPLHF,TGTGCCAGCAGCGTAGAACAGGGACGGTCACCCCTCCACTTT
TRBV21-1,.,TRBJ2-5,15,.,CASSARSPLKAAQYF,TGTGCCAGCAGCGCCAGGAGCCCCTTGAAAGCGGCCCAGTACTTC
TRBV27,.,TRBJ2-2,12,.,CASSFVTGELFF,TGTGCCAGCAGTTTTGTAACCGGGGAGCTGTTTTTT
TRBV4-1,once,TRBJ1-2,15,TRBD1,CASSDRKGRGHGYTF,TGCGCCAGCAGCGACAGGAAGGGCAGGGGGCATGGCTACACCTTC
TRBV19,.,TRBJ1-1,16,TRBD1,CASSDVPGTGGTEAFF,TGTGCCAGTAGTGACGTCCCCGGGACAGGGGGAACTGAAGCTTTCTTT
TRBV12-3/TRBV12-4,.,TRBJ1-2,13,.,CASSLSQGHGYTF,TGTGCCAGCAGTTTGTCGCAGGGGCATGGCTACACCTTC
TRBV5-1,.,TRBJ1-3,14,TRBD1,CASSADRAGNTIYF,TGCGCCAGCAGCGCCGACAGGGCTGGAAACACCATATATTTT
TRBV19,.,TRBJ1-5,17,.,CASSMGQVTWGNQPQHF,TGTGCCAGTAGTATGGGGCAGGTCACATGGGGCAATCAGCCCCAGCATTTT
TRBV10-3,.,TRBJ1-1,14,.,CAISQVDGGTEAFF,TGTGCCATCAGCCAAGTTGACGGGGGCACTGAAGCTTTCTTT
TRBV19,.,TRBJ1-1,13,TRBD1,CASRTGVHTEAFF,TGTGCCAGTAGGACAGGGGTCCACACTGAAGCTTTCTTT
TRBV15,.,TRBJ1-6,16,TRBD1,CATSQDQGAINSPLHF,TGTGCCACCAGCCAGGACCAGGGGGCAATAAATTCACCCCTCCACTTT
TRBV18,.,TRBJ1-4,16,.,CASSPYPSQGGEKLFF,TGTGCCAGCTCACCGTACCCTAGTCAGGGAGGCGAAAAACTGTTTTTT
TRBV18,.,TRBJ1-1,13,.,CASLRDLNTEAFF,TGTGCCAGCTTGCGGGACCTGAACACTGAAGCTTTCTTT
TRBV11-2,once,TRBJ2-7,15,TRBD1,CASSPVTGDENEQYF,TGTGCCAGCAGCCCCGTTACAGGGGACGAAAACGAGCAGTACTTC